What follows are 10 T cell receptor beta chains derived from one specimen sequenced in a study of response to subunit inactivated influenza vaccine. TCRdb itself ran the RT-PCR reads through MiXCR, one entry per CDR3 protein. Of 450,000 to 600,000 distinct CDR3 sequences in the sample, approximately 17% were seen once. The specimen comprised CD4+ T cells sorted from PBMCs, sampled 23 months after vaccination. These receptors were taken from a man between 45 and 75 years old who received an inactivated influenza vaccine.

The V and J genes are TRBV3-1 and TRBJ1-2; 12 nucleotides agree with TRBD1. The CDR3 spans 16 residues. Germline loops: CDR1 LGHDT, CDR2 YNNKEL (reference sequence). After removal of 4 bases from V and 6 bases from J, the junction contained 9 bases not matched to a gene. CDR3 in DNA: TGTGCCAGCAGCCGAGACCGGGACAGGGGGCGAGATGGCTACACCTTC. Translation: CASSRDRDRGRDGYTF. The full variable domain, with the rest looked up from reference TRBV3-1 and TRBJ1-2, is DTAVSQTPKYLVTQMGNDKSIKCEQNLGHDTMYWYKQDSKKFLKIMFSYNNKELIINETVPNRFSPKSPDKAHLNLHINSLELGDSAVYFCASSRDRDRGRDGYTFGSGTRLTVV.

The chain uses TRBV9 and TRBJ2-1; D is ambiguous. V was shortened by 0 bases and J by 9 bases, with 10 bases between the two germline ends. The CDR3 covers 13 residues. Germline V lookup: CDR1 SGDLS, CDR2 YYNGEE. The CDR3 coding sequence is TGTGCCAGCAGCGTAGATTATATGGGTGAGCAGTTCTTC. Translated: CASSVDYMGEQFF.

This clonotype appeared once. J is TRBJ2-7 and V is TRBV24-1; 9 bases agree with TRBD1. Germline V gives CDR1 KGHDR, CDR2 SFDVKD. The CDR3 is made up of 14 amino acids. The ends lost 6 bases at V and 3 bases at J; junction bases unmatched: 5. This chain's CDR3 is CATSKGQGFYEQYF. The DNA of the CDR3 is TGTGCCACCAGTAAGGGACAGGGTTTCTACGAGCAGTACTTC.

This clonotype was detected only a few times. The rearrangement links TRBV20-1 to TRBJ2-7, with D maybe TRBD2 (6 bases). Germline lookup yields CDR1 DFQATT and CDR2 SNEGSKA (reference sequence). CDR3 length: 13 amino acids. The ends were cut back, 5 bases at V and 4 bases at J, with 15 bases in the middle. For the CDR3, the DNA is TGCAGTGCTGCGGGCGGGGCGCGGTACGAGCAGTACTTC. Translated, it gives CSAAGGARYEQYF.

This clonotype has only a few counts. CDR3 region: CSVDGQGGTDTQYF. CDR3 coding DNA: TGCAGCGTTGACGGACAGGGGGGCACAGATACGCAGTATTTT. The chain has TRBV29-1 and TRBJ2-3, with TRBD1 matching over 10 bases. The CDR3 is 14 residues long. Germline-derived CDR1 and CDR2 are SQVTM and ANQGSEA. V gave up 3 bases and J gave up 1 base; unmatched junction bases: 1.

The rearrangement joins TRBV7-2 to TRBJ1-1, with no clear D. CDR1 is SGHTA and CDR2 is FQGNSA in the germline V gene. Trimming left V 1 base short and J 5 bases short, with 14 bases between. The length of the CDR3 is 15 residues. The CDR3: CASSLVPKSGTEAFF. As DNA, the CDR3 is TGTGCCAGCAGCTTAGTTCCCAAGTCCGGAACTGAAGCTTTCTTT.

There are a few counts of this clonotype. The genes are TRBV28 and TRBJ2-3; TRBD2 matches 7 bases. Germline V CDR1 and CDR2: MDHEN, SYDVKM. The V gene end was trimmed by 8 bases and the J gene end by 3 bases; junction bases not matched to a gene: 8. This CDR3 region has 14 residues. The CDR3, as DNA: TGTGCCAGCCGCGCTAGCGGAAAGACAGATACGCAGTATTTT. The encoded protein is CASRASGKTDTQYF.

This clonotype was seen many times. The chain uses TRBV24-1 and TRBJ2-1; D not certain. CDR1 KGHDR and CDR2 SFDVKD come from the germline V gene. Trimming stripped 4 bases from V and 4 bases from J, with 1 base between. CDR3 size: 11 residues. As DNA, the CDR3 is TGTGCCACCAGTGAGTACAATGAGCAGTTCTTC. It translates to CATSEYNEQFF.

This clonotype turned up a few times. The rearrangement links TRBV10-3 to TRBJ1-2; D is undetermined. CDR3 size: 15 residues. V shed 3 bases and J shed 1 base, with 12 bases lying between them. CDR1 is ENHRY and CDR2 is SYGVKD in the germline V gene. The CDR3, as DNA: TGTGCCATCAGTGAAGGGCTGTTTCTTAACTATGGCTACACCTTC. Residues: CAISEGLFLNYGYTF.

The gene calls are TRBV7-2 and TRBJ2-2; D not certain. Between the trimmed V and J ends, which lost 3 bases and 6 bases, there was a span of 11 bases. From germline, CDR1 is SGHTA and CDR2 FQGNSA. The CDR3 is 14 amino acids. The CDR3 coding sequence is TGTGCCAGCAGCTTTTATATGGGTGCCGGGGAGCTGTTTTTT. Translation: CASSFYMGAGELFF.